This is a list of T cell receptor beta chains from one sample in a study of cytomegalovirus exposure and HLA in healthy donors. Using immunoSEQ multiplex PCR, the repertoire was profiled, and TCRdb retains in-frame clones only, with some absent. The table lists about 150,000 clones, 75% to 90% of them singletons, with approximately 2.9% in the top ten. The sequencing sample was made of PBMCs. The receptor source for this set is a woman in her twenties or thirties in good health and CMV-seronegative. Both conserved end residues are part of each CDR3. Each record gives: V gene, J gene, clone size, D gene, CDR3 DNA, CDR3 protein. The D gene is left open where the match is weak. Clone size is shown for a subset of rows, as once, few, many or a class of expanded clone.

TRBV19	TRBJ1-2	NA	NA	TGTGCCAGTAGTATGGTGACTTCGACAGGACCTTATGGCTACACCTTC	CASSMVTSTGPYGYTF
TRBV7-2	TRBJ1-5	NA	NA	TGTGCCAGCAGTCAAGGGTGGCGGGGCAATCAGCCCCAGCATTTT	CASSQGWRGNQPQHF
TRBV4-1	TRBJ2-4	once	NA	TGCGCCAGCAGCCAACTTCCCTTTGGGGGCTCCAAAAACATTCAGTACTTC	CASSQLPFGGSKNIQYF
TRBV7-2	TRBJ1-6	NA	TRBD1	TGTGCCAGCAGCTTGGGACAGGGCTGGTCACCCCTCCACTTT	CASSLGQGWSPLHF
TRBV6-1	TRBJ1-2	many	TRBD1	TGTGCCACAGGGACAGGGGCTCCACATGTATATGGCTACACCTTC	CATGTGAPHVYGYTF
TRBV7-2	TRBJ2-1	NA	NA	TGTGCCAGCAGCTCCCCGAGATCCGCCCTAAGTGAGCAGTTCTTC	CASSSPRSALSEQFF
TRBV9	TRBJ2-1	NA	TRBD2	TGTGCCAGCAGCGTAGGAGTAGCGGGATACAATGAGCAGTTCTTC	CASSVGVAGYNEQFF
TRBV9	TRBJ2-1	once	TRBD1	TGTGCCAGCAGCTCACAGGGGGGCTCCTACAATGAGCAGTTCTTC	CASSSQGGSYNEQFF
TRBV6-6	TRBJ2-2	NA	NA	TGTGCCAGCAGTAGAGGAGACAGCGGGGAGCTGTTTTTT	CASSRGDSGELFF
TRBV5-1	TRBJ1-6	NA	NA	TGCGCCAGCGGTGGGGAGGACGATAAACTCCACTTT	CASGGEDDKLHF
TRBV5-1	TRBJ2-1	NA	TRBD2	TGCGCCAGCCGAACCCTAGCGGCAATCGGGAATGAGCAGTTCTTC	CASRTLAAIGNEQFF
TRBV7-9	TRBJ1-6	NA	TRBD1	TGTGCCAGCAGCGAGACAGGGGGCAAGAATTCACCCCTCCACTTT	CASSETGGKNSPLHF
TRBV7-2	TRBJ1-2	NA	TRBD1	TGTGCCAGCAGCTACGGGACAGGGGGAGAATATGGCTACACCTTC	CASSYGTGGEYGYTF
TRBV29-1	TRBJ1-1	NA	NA	TGCAGCGTTCAGGGGACGAACACTGAAGCTTTCTTT	CSVQGTNTEAFF
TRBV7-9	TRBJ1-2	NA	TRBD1	TGTTCCAGCAGCTTAGTAGGGGACAGCTATGGCTACACCTTC	CSSSLVGDSYGYTF
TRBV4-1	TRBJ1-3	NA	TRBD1	TGCGCCAGCAGCCGTCTAGGCAGGGGGTCCGGAAACACCATATATTTT	CASSRLGRGSGNTIYF
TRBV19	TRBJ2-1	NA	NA	TGTGCCAGTAGTAGAGGGGACGGGAGCTCCTACAATGAGCAGTTCTTC	CASSRGDGSSYNEQFF
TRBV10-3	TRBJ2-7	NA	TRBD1	TGTGCCATCAGTGAGTCGGGGCGGGCAGGGGGCCGGAACGAGCAGTACTTC	CAISESGRAGGRNEQYF
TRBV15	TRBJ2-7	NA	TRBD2	TGTGCCACCAGCAGAGATTTCGGACTAGCGATTTACGAGCAGTACTTC	CATSRDFGLAIYEQYF
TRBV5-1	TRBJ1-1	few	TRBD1	TGCGCCAGCAGCTCCCTCTCAGGGGTGACAGGGTGGACTGAAGCTTTCTTT	CASSSLSGVTGWTEAFF
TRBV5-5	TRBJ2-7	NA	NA	TGTGCCAGCAGCTTGTCTGCGTTCGAGCAGTACTTC	CASSLSAFEQYF
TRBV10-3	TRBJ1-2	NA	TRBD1	TGTGCCATCAGTGATGAACAGGGGGCCGAAGGAGGCTACACCTTC	CAISDEQGAEGGYTF
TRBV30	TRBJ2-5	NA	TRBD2	TGTGCCTGGAGTGTCGGGGGGGCTGGGGAGACCCAGTACTTC	CAWSVGGAGETQYF
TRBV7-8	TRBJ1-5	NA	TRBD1	TGTGCCAGCAGCAACTCAGGGGGCTTTGGCAATCAGCCCCAGCATTTT	CASSNSGGFGNQPQHF
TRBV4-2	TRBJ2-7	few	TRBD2	TGTGCCAGCAGCCAAGAAACCAGCGGGAGGTTCGAGCAGTACTTC	CASSQETSGRFEQYF
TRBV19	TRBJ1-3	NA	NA	TGTGCCAGTAGTTCCACGCAGGGTTCTGGAAACACCATATATTTT	CASSSTQGSGNTIYF
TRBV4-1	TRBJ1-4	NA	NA	TGCGCCAGCAGCCTACAGAAGAGTAATGAAAAACTGTTTTTT	CASSLQKSNEKLFF
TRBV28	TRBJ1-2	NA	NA	TGTGCCAGCACTCCGTCCTTTAACTATGGCTACACCTTC	CASTPSFNYGYTF
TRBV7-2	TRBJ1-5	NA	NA	TGTGCCACCGGGCGGGGCGGCAATCAGCCCCAGCATTTT	CATGRGGNQPQHF
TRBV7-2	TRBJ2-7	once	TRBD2	TGTGCCAGCAGCTCGGGACTAGCGGGGGTCTACGAGCAGTACTTC	CASSSGLAGVYEQYF
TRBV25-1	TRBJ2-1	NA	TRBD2	TGTGCCAGCAGTGAATATGGAGGACTAGCGGGATGGGAGCAGTTCTTC	CASSEYGGLAGWEQFF
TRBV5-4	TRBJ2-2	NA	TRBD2	TGTGCCAGCAGCCACCCAAGCGGGAGAAACACCGGGGAGCTGTTTTTT	CASSHPSGRNTGELFF
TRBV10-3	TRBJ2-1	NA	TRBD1	TGTGCCATCAGTGAGGGGACAGGTTACGATGAGCAGTTCTTC	CAISEGTGYDEQFF
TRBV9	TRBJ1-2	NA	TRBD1	TGTGCCAGCAGCGCGGGAGGGGGCAGAGGCTATGGCTACACCTTC	CASSAGGGRGYGYTF
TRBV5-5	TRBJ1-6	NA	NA	TGTGCCAGCAGCTTGGGCAGTTCCTCCTATAATTCACCCCTCCACTTT	CASSLGSSSYNSPLHF
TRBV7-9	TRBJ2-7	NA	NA	TGTGCCAGCAGCTTACGGGTCGACGAGCAGTACTTC	CASSLRVDEQYF
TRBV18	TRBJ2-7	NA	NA	TGTGCCAGCTCGGAAATGCGGGACGGAAGCTACGAGCAGTACTTC	CASSEMRDGSYEQYF